This entry is about one TCR beta chain. The CDR3 runs 14 residues. Per germline, CDR1 MNHEY and CDR2 SMNVEV (reference sequence). Trimming removed 4 bases at V and 4 bases at J, with 10 bases between. Researchers took RNA transcripts and amplified the TCR beta CDR3 regions from them. An initial round of RT-PCR targeting the TCR CDR3 relied on the HTBI primer set. TCRdb independently ran MiXCR on the multiplex PCR reads; one entry per CDR3 protein. The repertoire has a few hundred thousand distinct CDR3 sequences, roughly 14% of them found once; the top ten carry less than 25%. This sample was included in a study of T cells in Graves' hyperthyroidism and ophthalmopathy.

Source material: blood. This receptor was obtained from a man under 40 with Graves' hyperthyroidism that later progressed to Graves' ophthalmopathy. V usage is TRBV27 and J usage is TRBJ2-2, with D unclear. The CDR3, as DNA: TGTGCCAGCAGTTCATTTAGTAGCACCGGGGAGCTGTTTTTT. It specifies CASSSFSSTGELFF.